This is a list of T cell receptor beta chains from one sample in a study of OX40 agonist ivuxolimab in advanced cancers. Sequencing was performed with immunoSEQ multiplex PCR; in TCRdb, only in-frame clones are kept and a portion is missing. The sample records about 16,000 clones, around 86% being singletons. The source was CD4+ or CD8+ T cells sorted from blood, collected in a trial of the OX40 agonist ivuxolimab. The receptors here all came from an adult with an advanced solid tumor such as melanoma, head and neck, liver or kidney cancer. CDR3s include the opening cysteine and the closing phenylalanine or tryptophan. D genes are given only for firm matches. Rows give clone size only sometimes, using once, few, many, or a class for an expanded clone.

size	V	J	D	DNA	CDR3
NA	TRBV6-1	TRBJ2-3	NA	TGTGCCAGCAGTGAACTGGGGGCCAGCACAGATACGCAGTATTTT	CASSELGASTDTQYF
NA	TRBV4-1	TRBJ1-2	NA	TGCGCCAGCAGCCAAGGGCCGGGGGTTAGCTATGGCTACACCTTC	CASSQGPGVSYGYTF
NA	TRBV28	TRBJ2-7	TRBD2	TGTGCCAGCATGATAGCGGGAGCGTACGAGCAGTACTTC	CASMIAGAYEQYF
NA	TRBV15	TRBJ2-1	TRBD2	TGTGCCACCTCTCGGGGGACTAGCGGGAGCCATGAGCAGTTCTTC	CATSRGTSGSHEQFF
NA	TRBV30	TRBJ2-7	NA	TGTGCCTGGAGTTGGGGGCAACCCACCGAGCAGTACTTC	CAWSWGQPTEQYF
NA	TRBV10-3	TRBJ2-3	NA	TGTGCCATCAGTGAGCCAGCGTTGGGGGATACGCAGTATTTT	CAISEPALGDTQYF
NA	TRBV2	TRBJ1-1	NA	TGTGCCAGCAGTGAGACCACATCTGAAGCTTTCTTT	CASSETTSEAFF
NA	TRBV5-8	TRBJ2-7	NA	TGTGCCAGCAGCTTGGAGGGGAATCCCTACGAGCAGTACTTC	CASSLEGNPYEQYF
NA	TRBV29-1	TRBJ2-1	TRBD2	TGCAGCGTGCTAGCGGGAGGTTGGGACAATGAGCAGTTCTTC	CSVLAGGWDNEQFF
NA	TRBV4-3	TRBJ2-1	NA	TGCGCCAGCAGCCAAGATCTTAGGGACAATGAGCAGTTCTTC	CASSQDLRDNEQFF
medium-sized	TRBV11-3	TRBJ2-2	NA	TGTGCCAGCAGCCCGCGGGGTTACACCGGGGAGCTGTTTTTT	CASSPRGYTGELFF
NA	TRBV4-1	TRBJ2-3	NA	TGCGCCAGCAGCCAAGAACCCTCCGGGACACTCATAGATACGCAGTATTTT	CASSQEPSGTLIDTQYF
NA	TRBV11-1	TRBJ1-1	NA	TGTGCCAGCAGCTTCGCAGTAGGGGGTGAAGCTTTCTTT	CASSFAVGGEAFF
NA	TRBV2	TRBJ2-7	NA	TGTGCCAGCATCGGTGGGGGCGCAGGATACGAGCAGTACTTC	CASIGGGAGYEQYF
few	TRBV19	TRBJ2-1	TRBD2	TGTGCCAGTAGTAGAACCGGGACTAGCCTCGGCAATGAGCAGTTCTTC	CASSRTGTSLGNEQFF
NA	TRBV27	TRBJ2-5	TRBD2	TGTGCCAGCAGGATAGCGGGAGGGCCTGCGGAGACCCAGTACTTC	CASRIAGGPAETQYF
NA	TRBV11-1	TRBJ2-7	TRBD2	TGTGCCAGCAGCCCTAGCGGGAGCTACGAGCAGTACTTC	CASSPSGSYEQYF
NA	TRBV21-1	TRBJ2-7	NA	TGTGCCAGCAGCTCGCCCGGAGGTAGGTGGTCCTACGAGCAGTACTTC	CASSSPGGRWSYEQYF
NA	TRBV9	TRBJ1-2	NA	TGTGCCAGCAGCGTAGGCGGGGGGATGAGATATGGCTACACCTTC	CASSVGGGMRYGYTF
few	TRBV19	TRBJ2-7	NA	TGTGCCAGTAGTATTAAGTTGACAGCCCGAAAGAGGTCCTACGAGCAGTACTTC	CASSIKLTARKRSYEQYF
NA	TRBV5-1	TRBJ2-7	NA	TGCGCCAGCAGCTTGGAATGGAACGAGCAGTACTTC	CASSLEWNEQYF
NA	TRBV4-3	TRBJ1-1	TRBD1	TGCGCCAGCAGCCAAGAAGGGACAGCTATGAACACTGAAGCTTTCTTT	CASSQEGTAMNTEAFF
NA	TRBV6-1	TRBJ1-2	TRBD1	TGTGCCAGCATTCCGACAGGGACCTATGGCTACACCTTC	CASIPTGTYGYTF
NA	TRBV14	TRBJ2-5	NA	TGTGCCAGCAGCCTCGGGGAGACCCAGTACTTC	CASSLGETQYF
NA	TRBV6-1	TRBJ2-7	NA	TGTGCCAGCAGTGAATGGGTGGAGTACGAGCAGTACTTC	CASSEWVEYEQYF
NA	TRBV15	TRBJ2-5	NA	TGTGCCACCAGCAGATGGGTGTACGAAGAGACCCAGTACTTC	CATSRWVYEETQYF
NA	TRBV6-1	TRBJ2-1	NA	TGTGCCAGCCTTTCCATGGCCCACAACAATGAGCAGTTCTTC	CASLSMAHNNEQFF
NA	TRBV6-4	TRBJ2-1	NA	TGTGCCAGCAGTGCCGTGGGAGAGGGGTACAATGAGCAGTTCTTC	CASSAVGEGYNEQFF
medium-sized	TRBV2	TRBJ2-7	NA	TGTGCCAGCAAGGGAGGATATGTCTACGAGCAGTACTTC	CASKGGYVYEQYF
NA	TRBV5-5	TRBJ1-2	TRBD1	TGTGCCAGCAGCCGAGTCACGGGACAGAAATTCTATGGCTACACCTTC	CASSRVTGQKFYGYTF